This TCR beta chain was identified in a study of blood T cell repertoires in COVID-19. The wider study: PBMCs, B-cell-depleted T cells, or T cells provided the cDNA or gDNA that made up the material.

CDR1 and CDR2 (germline): GTSNPN, SVGIG (reference sequence). The CDR3 is made up of 12 amino acids. V lost 2 bases, J lost 9 bases, and 11 bases lay in between. TCRdb keeps only in-frame clones here, not all; method: immunoSEQ multiplex PCR. Among 70,000 to 95,000 clones, roughly 79% were seen once, and the ten largest hold 16%. Material for sequencing was peripheral blood. The receptor was isolated from a human donor in a cohort sampled during active COVID-19. This rearrangement joins TRBV30 to TRBJ1-5, with D possibly matching TRBD1 (6 bases). The CDR3 DNA follows: TGTGCCTGGAGTAGGGGGAGGGGGCCCCAGCATTTT. Translating it yields CAWSRGRGPQHF.